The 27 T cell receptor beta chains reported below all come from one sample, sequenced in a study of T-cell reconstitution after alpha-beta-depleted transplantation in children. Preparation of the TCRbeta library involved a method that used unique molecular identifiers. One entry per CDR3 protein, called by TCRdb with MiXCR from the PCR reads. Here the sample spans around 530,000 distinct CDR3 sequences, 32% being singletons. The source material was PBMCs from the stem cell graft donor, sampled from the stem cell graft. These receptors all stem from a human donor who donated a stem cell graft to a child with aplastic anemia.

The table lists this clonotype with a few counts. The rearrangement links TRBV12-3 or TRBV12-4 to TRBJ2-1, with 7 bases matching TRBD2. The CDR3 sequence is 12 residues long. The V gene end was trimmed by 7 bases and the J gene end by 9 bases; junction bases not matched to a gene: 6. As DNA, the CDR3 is TGTGCCAGCAACCCCTGGGGGGGTGAGCAGTTCTTC. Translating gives CASNPWGGEQFF.

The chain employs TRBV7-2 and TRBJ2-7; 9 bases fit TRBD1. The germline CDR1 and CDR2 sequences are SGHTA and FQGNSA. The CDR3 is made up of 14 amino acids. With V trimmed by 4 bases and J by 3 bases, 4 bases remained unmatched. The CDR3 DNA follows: TGTGCCAGCAGCTCGACAGGGGGAGTCTACGAGCAGTACTTC. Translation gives CASSSTGGVYEQYF.

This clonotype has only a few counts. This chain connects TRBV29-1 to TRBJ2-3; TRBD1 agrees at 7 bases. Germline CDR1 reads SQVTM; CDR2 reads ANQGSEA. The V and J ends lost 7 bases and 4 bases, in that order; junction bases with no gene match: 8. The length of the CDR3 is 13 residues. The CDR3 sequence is CSARDSVPDTQYF. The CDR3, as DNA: TGCAGCGCTCGGGACAGCGTGCCAGATACGCAGTATTTT.

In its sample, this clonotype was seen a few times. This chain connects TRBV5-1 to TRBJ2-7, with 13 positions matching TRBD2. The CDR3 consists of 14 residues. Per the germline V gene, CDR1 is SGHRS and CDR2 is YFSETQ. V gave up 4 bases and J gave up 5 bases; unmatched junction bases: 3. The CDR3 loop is CASSRGLAGDEQYF. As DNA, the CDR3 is TGCGCCAGCAGCAGAGGACTAGCGGGAGACGAGCAGTACTTC.

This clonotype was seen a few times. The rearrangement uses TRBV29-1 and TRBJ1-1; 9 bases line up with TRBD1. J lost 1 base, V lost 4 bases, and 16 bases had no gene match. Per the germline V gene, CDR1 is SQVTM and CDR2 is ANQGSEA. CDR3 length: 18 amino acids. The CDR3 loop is CSVGKTLGEGQGNTEAFF. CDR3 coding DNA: TGCAGCGTTGGAAAGACCCTAGGGGAGGGACAGGGGAACACTGAAGCTTTCTTT. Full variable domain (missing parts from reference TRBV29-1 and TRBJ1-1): SAVISQKPSRDICQRGTSLTIQCQVDSQVTMMFWYRQQPGQSLTLIATANQGSEATYESGFVIDKFPISRPNLTFSTLTVSNMSPEDSSIYLCSVGKTLGEGQGNTEAFFGQGTRLTVV.

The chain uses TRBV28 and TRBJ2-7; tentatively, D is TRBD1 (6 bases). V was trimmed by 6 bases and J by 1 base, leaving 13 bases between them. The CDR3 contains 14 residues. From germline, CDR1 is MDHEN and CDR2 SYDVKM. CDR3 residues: CASSHGQLSYEQYF. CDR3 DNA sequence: TGTGCCAGCAGCCATGGACAGCTTTCCTACGAGCAGTACTTC.

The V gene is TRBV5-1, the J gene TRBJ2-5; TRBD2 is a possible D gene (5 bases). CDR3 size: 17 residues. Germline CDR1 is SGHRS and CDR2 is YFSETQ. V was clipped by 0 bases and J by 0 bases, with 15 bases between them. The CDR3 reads CASSLGHTGIDQETQYF. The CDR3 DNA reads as TGCGCCAGCAGCTTGGGTCATACGGGAATTGACCAAGAGACCCAGTACTTC.

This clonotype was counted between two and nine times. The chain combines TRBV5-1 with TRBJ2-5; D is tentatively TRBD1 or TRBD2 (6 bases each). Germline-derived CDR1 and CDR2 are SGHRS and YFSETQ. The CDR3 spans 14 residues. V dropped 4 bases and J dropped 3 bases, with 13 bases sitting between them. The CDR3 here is CASSVMGGEETQYF. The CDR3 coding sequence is TGCGCCAGCAGCGTAATGGGGGGCGAAGAGACCCAGTACTTC.

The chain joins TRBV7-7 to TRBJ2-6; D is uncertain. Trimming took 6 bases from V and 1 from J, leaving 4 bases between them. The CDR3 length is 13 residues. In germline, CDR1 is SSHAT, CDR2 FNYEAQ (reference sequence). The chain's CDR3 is CASRASGANVLTF. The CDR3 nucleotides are TGTGCCAGCAGAGCTTCTGGGGCCAACGTCCTGACTTTC.

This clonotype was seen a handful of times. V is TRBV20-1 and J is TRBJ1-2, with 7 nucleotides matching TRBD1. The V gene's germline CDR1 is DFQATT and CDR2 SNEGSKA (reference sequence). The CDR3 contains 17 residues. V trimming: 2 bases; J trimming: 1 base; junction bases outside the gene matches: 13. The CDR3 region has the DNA TGCAGTGCTAGATTTCCCCCAACAGGGGACGGTAACTATGGCTACACCTTC. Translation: CSARFPPTGDGNYGYTF.

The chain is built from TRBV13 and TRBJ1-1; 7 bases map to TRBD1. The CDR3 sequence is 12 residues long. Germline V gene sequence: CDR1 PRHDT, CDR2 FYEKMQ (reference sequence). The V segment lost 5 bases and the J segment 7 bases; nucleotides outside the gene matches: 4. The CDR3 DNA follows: TGTGCCAGCAGCCAGGACAGGTTTGAAGCTTTCTTT. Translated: CASSQDRFEAFF.

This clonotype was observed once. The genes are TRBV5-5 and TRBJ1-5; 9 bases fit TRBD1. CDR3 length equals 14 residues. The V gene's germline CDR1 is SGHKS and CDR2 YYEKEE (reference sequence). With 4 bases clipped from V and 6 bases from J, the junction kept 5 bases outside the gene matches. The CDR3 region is CASSNTGGGQPQHF. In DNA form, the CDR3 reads TGTGCCAGCAGCAATACAGGGGGCGGTCAGCCCCAGCATTTT.

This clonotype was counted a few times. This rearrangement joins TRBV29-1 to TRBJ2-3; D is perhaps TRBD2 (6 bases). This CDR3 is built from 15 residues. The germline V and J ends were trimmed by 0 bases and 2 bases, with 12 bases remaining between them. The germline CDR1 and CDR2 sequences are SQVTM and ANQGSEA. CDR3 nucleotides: TGCAGCGTTGAAGAAGGGCGGGGACTCACAGATACGCAGTATTTT. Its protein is CSVEEGRGLTDTQYF.

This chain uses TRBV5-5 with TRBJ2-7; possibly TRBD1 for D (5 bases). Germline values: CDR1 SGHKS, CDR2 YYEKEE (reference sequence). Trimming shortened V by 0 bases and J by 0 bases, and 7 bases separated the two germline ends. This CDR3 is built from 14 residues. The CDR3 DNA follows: TGTGCCAGCAGCTTGGGGGGCCGCTCCTACGAGCAGTACGTC. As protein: CASSLGGRSYEQYV.

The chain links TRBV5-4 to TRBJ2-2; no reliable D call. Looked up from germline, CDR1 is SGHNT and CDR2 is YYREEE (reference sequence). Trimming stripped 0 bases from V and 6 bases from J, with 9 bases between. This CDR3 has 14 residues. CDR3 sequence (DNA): TGTGCCAGCAGCTTGGCCAAGGTAGCCGGGGAGCTGTTTTTT. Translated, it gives CASSLAKVAGELFF. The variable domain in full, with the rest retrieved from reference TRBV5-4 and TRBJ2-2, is ETGVTQSPTHLIKTRGQQVTLRCSSQSGHNTVSWYQQALGQGPQFIFQYYREEENGRGNFPPRFSGLQFPNYSSELNVNALELDDSALYLCASSLAKVAGELFFGEGSRLTVL.

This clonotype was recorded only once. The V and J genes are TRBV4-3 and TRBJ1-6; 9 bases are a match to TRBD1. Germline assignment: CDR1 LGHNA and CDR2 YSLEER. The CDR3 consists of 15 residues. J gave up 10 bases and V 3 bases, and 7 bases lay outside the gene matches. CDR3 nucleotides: TGCGCCAGCAGCCAGCAACAGGGGGCAAGCTCACCCCTCCACTTT. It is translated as CASSQQQGASSPLHF.

The DNA for the CDR3 is TGTGCCAGCAGCTTAGCGGGCCTAGCGGGAGGGCCCTACGAGCAGTACTTC. It is translated as CASSLAGLAGGPYEQYF. The V call is TRBV7-2, the J call TRBJ2-7; TRBD2 matches 12 bases. This CDR3 is built from 17 residues. V was clipped by 0 bases and J by 2 bases; unmatched bases: 5. Germline V gene data show CDR1 as SGHTA and CDR2 as FQGNSA.

The CDR3 reads CASSLGTYRTYTF. The CDR3 nucleotides read TGTGCCAGCAGCTTAGGTACTTACCGAACTTACACCTTC. This chain joins TRBV7-2 and TRBJ1-2; D is ambiguous. Deletions cut 1 base from V and 11 bases from J, with 14 bases between. This CDR3 contains 13 residues. CDR1 is SGHTA and CDR2 is FQGNSA in the germline V gene.

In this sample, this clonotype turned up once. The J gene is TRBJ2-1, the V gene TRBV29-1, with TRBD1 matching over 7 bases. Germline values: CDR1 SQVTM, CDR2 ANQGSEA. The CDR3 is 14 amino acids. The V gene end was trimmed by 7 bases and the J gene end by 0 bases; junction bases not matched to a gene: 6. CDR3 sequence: CSDKTGTSYNEQFF. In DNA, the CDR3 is TGCAGCGACAAGACAGGGACCTCCTACAATGAGCAGTTCTTC.

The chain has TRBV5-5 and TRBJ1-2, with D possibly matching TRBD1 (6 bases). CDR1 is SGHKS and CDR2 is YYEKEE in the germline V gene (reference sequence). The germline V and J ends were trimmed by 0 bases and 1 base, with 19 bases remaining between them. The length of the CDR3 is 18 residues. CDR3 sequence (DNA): TGTGCCAGCAGCTTGGATGGGGGGCCTACATTGATTAACTATGGCTACACCTTC. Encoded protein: CASSLDGGPTLINYGYTF.

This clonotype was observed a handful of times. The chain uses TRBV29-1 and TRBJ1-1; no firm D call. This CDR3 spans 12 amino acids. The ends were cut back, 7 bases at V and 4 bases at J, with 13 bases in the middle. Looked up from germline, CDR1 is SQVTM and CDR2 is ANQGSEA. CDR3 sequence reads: CSAHIAVTEAFF. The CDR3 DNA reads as TGCAGCGCCCACATTGCGGTCACTGAAGCTTTCTTT.

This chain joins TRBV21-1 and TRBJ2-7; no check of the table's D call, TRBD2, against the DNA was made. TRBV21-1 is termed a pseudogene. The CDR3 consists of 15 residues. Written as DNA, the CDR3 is TGTGCCAGCAGCAAAGGCGGGACTTCCTTCGGCGAGCAGTACGTC. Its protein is CASSKGGTSFGEQYV.

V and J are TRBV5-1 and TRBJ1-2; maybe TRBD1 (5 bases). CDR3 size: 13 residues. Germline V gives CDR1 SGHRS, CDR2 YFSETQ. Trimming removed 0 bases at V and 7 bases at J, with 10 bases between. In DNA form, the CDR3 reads TGCGCCAGCAGCTTGGACAGGAAAAGTGGCTACACCTTC. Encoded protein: CASSLDRKSGYTF.

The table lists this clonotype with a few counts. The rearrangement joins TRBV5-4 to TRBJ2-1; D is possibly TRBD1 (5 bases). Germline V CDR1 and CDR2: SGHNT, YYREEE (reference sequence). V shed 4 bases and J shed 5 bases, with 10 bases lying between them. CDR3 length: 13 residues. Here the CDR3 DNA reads TGTGCCAGCAGCCACGACAGACACAATGAGCAGTTCTTC. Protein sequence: CASSHDRHNEQFF.

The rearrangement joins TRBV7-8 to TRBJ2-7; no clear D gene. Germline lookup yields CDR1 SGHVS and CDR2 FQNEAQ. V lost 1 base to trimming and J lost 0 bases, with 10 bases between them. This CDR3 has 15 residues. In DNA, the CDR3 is TGTGCCAGCAGCTTAGGCAGCTACAGCTCCTACGAGCAGTACTTC. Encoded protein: CASSLGSYSSYEQYF.

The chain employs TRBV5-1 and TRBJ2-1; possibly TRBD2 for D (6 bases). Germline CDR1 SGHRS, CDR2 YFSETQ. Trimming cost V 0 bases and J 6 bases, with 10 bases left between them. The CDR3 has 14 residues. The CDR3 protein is CASSLDGGFNEQFF. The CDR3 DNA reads TGCGCCAGCAGCTTGGACGGAGGGTTCAATGAGCAGTTCTTC. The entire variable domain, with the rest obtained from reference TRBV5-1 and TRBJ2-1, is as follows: KAGVTQTPRYLIKTRGQQVTLSCSPISGHRSVSWYQQTPGQGLQFLFEYFSETQRNKGNFPGRFSGRQFSNSRSEMNVSTLELGDSALYLCASSLDGGFNEQFFGPGTRLTVL.

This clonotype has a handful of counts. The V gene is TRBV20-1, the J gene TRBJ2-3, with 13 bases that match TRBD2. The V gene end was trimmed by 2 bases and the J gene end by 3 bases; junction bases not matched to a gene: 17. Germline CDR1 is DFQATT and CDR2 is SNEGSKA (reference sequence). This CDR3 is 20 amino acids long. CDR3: CSARSLSGTSGIGKTDTQYF. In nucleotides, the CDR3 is TGCAGTGCTAGATCTTTATCCGGGACTAGCGGGATTGGTAAGACAGATACGCAGTATTTT.